This TCR beta chain was sequenced during a study of blood T cell repertoires in COVID-19. The method was immunoSEQ multiplex PCR; TCRdb's version includes in-frame clones alone and lacks a portion of them. In the table there are 150,000 or so clones, more than 75% of which are singletons. Source material: peripheral blood. This clonotype was obtained from a man aged 55 to 70 with COVID-19, enrolled during active disease.

Here the CDR3 reads CASSEAGSFYEQYF. Here the CDR3 DNA reads TGTGCCAGCAGTGAAGCGGGCAGCTTTTACGAGCAGTACTTC. The chain combines TRBV6-1 with TRBJ2-7, with D uncertain. Germline-derived CDR1 and CDR2 are MNHNS and SASEGT. This CDR3 spans 14 amino acids. V was clipped by 0 bases and J by 4 bases, with 10 bases between them.